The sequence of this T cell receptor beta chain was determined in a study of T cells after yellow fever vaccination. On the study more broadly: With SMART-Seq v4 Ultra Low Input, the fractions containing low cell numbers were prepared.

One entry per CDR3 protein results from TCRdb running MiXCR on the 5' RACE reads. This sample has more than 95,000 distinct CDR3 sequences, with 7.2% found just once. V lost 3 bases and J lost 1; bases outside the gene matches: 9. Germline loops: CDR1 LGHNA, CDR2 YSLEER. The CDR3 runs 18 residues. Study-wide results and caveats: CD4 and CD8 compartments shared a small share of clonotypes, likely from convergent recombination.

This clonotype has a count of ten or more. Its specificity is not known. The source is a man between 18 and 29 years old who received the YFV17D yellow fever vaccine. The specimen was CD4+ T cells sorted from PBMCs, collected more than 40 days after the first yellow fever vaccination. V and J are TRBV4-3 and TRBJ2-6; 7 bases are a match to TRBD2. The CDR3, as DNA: TGCGCCAGCAGCCATTACCCCCGGCGGGGGTCTGGGGCCAACGTCCTGACTTTC. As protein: CASSHYPRRGSGANVLTF.